This passage covers 26 T cell receptor beta chains from one sample sequenced in a study of cytomegalovirus exposure and HLA in healthy donors. PCR employed 60 Vbeta and 13 Jbeta primers. Profiled with immunoSEQ multiplex PCR; TCRdb holds only in-frame clones, not every one. The sample holds 100,000 to 150,000 clones. Sequencing was done on a sample of PBMCs. These receptor sequences come from a man between 18 and 29 years old in good health and CMV-seronegative.

V is TRBV19 and J is TRBJ2-5, with 7 nucleotides matching TRBD1. This CDR3 is 13 amino acids long. CDR1 is LNHDA and CDR2 is SQIVND in the germline V gene (reference sequence). V dropped 9 bases and J dropped 4; count of bases not matched to a gene: 8. Here the CDR3 DNA reads TGTGCCAGCGAAAGGGGGCCTGGAGAGACCCAGTACTTC. Translating it yields CASERGPGETQYF. Complete variable domain (other parts from reference TRBV19 and TRBJ2-5): DGGITQSPKYLFRKEGQNVTLSCEQNLNHDAMYWYRQDPGQGLRLIYYSQIVNDFQKGDIAEGYSVSREKKESFPLTVTSAQKNPTAFYLCASERGPGETQYFGPGTRLLVL.

The chain has TRBV7-9 and TRBJ2-1; D is perhaps TRBD2 (6 bases). Trimming pared 7 bases from V and 3 bases from J, leaving 13 bases between. CDR1 is SEHNR and CDR2 is FQNEAQ in the germline V gene (reference sequence). The CDR3 sequence is 14 residues long. The CDR3, as DNA: TGTGCCAGCAACCCGAGGAGGGACTACAATGAGCAGTTCTTC. Its protein product is CASNPRRDYNEQFF.

The rearrangement links TRBV7-9 to TRBJ2-5, with 8 bases matching TRBD2. Losses at the gene ends were 6 bases for V and 7 bases for J; bases not matched to a gene: 1. The CDR3 is 11 residues long. The germline V gene has CDR1 SEHNR and CDR2 FQNEAQ (reference sequence). The CDR3 sequence is CASSTSGTQYF. CDR3 bases: TGTGCCAGCAGTACTAGCGGGACCCAGTACTTC.

The rearrangement joins TRBV6-1 to TRBJ1-5; D gene uncertain. CDR3 length: 15 residues. Germline V gene sequence: CDR1 MNHNS, CDR2 SASEGT. The ends were cut back, 3 bases at V and 4 bases at J, with 13 bases in the middle. The CDR3 reads CASSDADTRNQPQHF. CDR3 bases: TGTGCCAGCAGTGATGCAGATACCCGAAATCAGCCCCAGCATTTT.

The chain is built from TRBV5-1 and TRBJ2-3, with TRBD1 as a possible D gene (6 bases). The V end was cut by 0 bases, the J end by 4 bases, with 12 bases between. Germline CDR1 reads SGHRS; CDR2 reads YFSETQ. The CDR3 contains 15 residues. In DNA, the CDR3 is TGCGCCAGCAGCTTGGTGGTGGGGGCTGCAGATACGCAGTATTTT. This codes for CASSLVVGAADTQYF. Full variable domain (missing parts from reference TRBV5-1 and TRBJ2-3): KAGVTQTPRYLIKTRGQQVTLSCSPISGHRSVSWYQQTPGQGLQFLFEYFSETQRNKGNFPGRFSGRQFSNSRSEMNVSTLELGDSALYLCASSLVVGAADTQYFGPGTRLTVL.

The chain links TRBV5-5 to TRBJ2-7, with 13 bases lining up with TRBD2. Germline CDR1 SGHKS, CDR2 YYEKEE (reference sequence). V dropped 0 bases and J dropped 4; count of bases not matched to a gene: 1. The CDR3 has 15 amino acids. The CDR3 nucleotides are TGTGCCAGCAGCTTGGCACTAGCGGGGGGGTACGAGCAGTACTTC. Protein product: CASSLALAGGYEQYF.

V gene TRBV9 combines with J gene TRBJ2-1; 7 nucleotides agree with TRBD1. CDR1 and CDR2 from the germline V gene are SGDLS and YYNGEE. The CDR3 totals 17 residues. V shed 4 bases, J shed 1 base, and the junction held 11 bases outside the gene matches. CDR3 bases: TGTGCCAGCAGCCCTCCCGTGGGGACAGTTTCCTACAATGAGCAGTTCTTC. This sequence encodes CASSPPVGTVSYNEQFF.

The J gene is TRBJ2-7, the V gene TRBV5-4, with unresolved D. Germline V CDR1 and CDR2: SGHNT, YYREEE (reference sequence). Trimming cost V 0 bases and J 4 bases, with 8 bases left between them. This CDR3 comprises 13 residues. The CDR3, as DNA: TGTGCCAGCAGCTTGGCGACACATTACGAGCAGTACTTC. Amino acids: CASSLATHYEQYF.

The V gene is TRBV27, the J gene TRBJ2-7; D uncertain. CDR1 is MNHEY and CDR2 is SMNVEV in the germline V gene (reference sequence). This CDR3 region has 14 residues. V was pared by 5 bases and J by 3 bases, with 14 bases between. The CDR3 here is CASSIESPGYEQYF. The CDR3 coding sequence is TGTGCCAGCAGTATCGAGTCACCGGGCTACGAGCAGTACTTC.

The rearrangement uses TRBV6-1 and TRBJ2-7; 13 nucleotides match TRBD2. J lost 6 bases, V lost 6 bases, and 8 bases had no gene match. Germline V gene sequence: CDR1 MNHNS, CDR2 SASEGT. This CDR3 is built from 15 residues. The chain's CDR3 is CASRVGTSGALEQYF. CDR3 nucleotides: TGTGCCAGCAGGGTTGGGACTAGCGGGGCTCTCGAGCAGTACTTC.

As to this clone: Germline is not matched at one junction end, which may reflect a read error. The CDR3 loop is CASSLTARDQETQYF. The CDR3 DNA reads as TGTGCTAGCAGCCTAACGGCGCGGGACCAAGAGACCCAGTACTTC. This chain links TRBV7-7 with TRBJ2-5, with a possible D match to TRBD2 (5 bases). The V gene's germline CDR1 is SSHAT and CDR2 FNYEAQ (reference sequence). There are 15 residues in the CDR3.

The V call is TRBV5-1, the J call TRBJ2-7, with 9 bases lining up with TRBD1. The CDR3 extends over 15 amino acids. The trim removed 0 bases at V and 9 bases at J, leaving 10 bases unmatched. Per the germline V gene, CDR1 is SGHRS and CDR2 is YFSETQ. The CDR3 here is CASSLAGTGKDRQYF. The DNA of the CDR3 is TGCGCCAGCAGCTTGGCCGGGACAGGGAAGGACCGGCAGTACTTC.

As to this clone: At one end, the junction sequence differs from germline, possibly due to a read error. The chain has TRBV2 and TRBJ2-3; D is unresolved. Germline V gene data show CDR1 as SNHLY and CDR2 as FYNNEI. The CDR3 spans 16 residues. This CDR3 reads CASSQASAIQGDTQYF. CDR3 bases: TGTGCCAGCAGTCAAGCGTCAGCGATACAAGGAGATACGCAGTATTTT.

The chain carries TRBV27 and TRBJ1-1; TRBD1 matches 7 bases. The length of the CDR3 is 16 residues. The J segment lost 1 base and the V segment lost 6 bases, leaving 11 bases of the junction unmatched. CDR1 is MNHEY, CDR2 SMNVEV, per germline (reference sequence). CDR3 protein: CASRTSARGRNTEAFF. The CDR3 DNA is TGTGCCAGCAGAACCTCAGCGAGGGGGCGGAACACTGAAGCTTTCTTT.

The chain combines TRBV7-9 with TRBJ2-2, with D tentatively TRBD1 (5 bases). The germline V and J ends were trimmed by 3 bases and 2 bases, with 10 bases remaining between them. Germline CDR1 is SEHNR and CDR2 is FQNEAQ (reference sequence). This CDR3 has 15 residues. CDR3 sequence reads: CASSFGQGNTGELFF. CDR3 sequence (DNA): TGTGCCAGCAGCTTCGGCCAGGGAAACACCGGGGAGCTGTTTTTT.

This chain joins TRBV6-5 and TRBJ2-5; possibly TRBD2 for D (5 bases). This CDR3 has 16 amino acids. Trimming stripped 2 bases from V and 0 bases from J, with 13 bases between. Germline V CDR1 and CDR2: MNHEY, SVGAGI. CDR3 in DNA: TGTGCCAGCAGTTACCGTCGGAGGCTTGACCAAGAGACCCAGTACTTC. It is translated as CASSYRRRLDQETQYF.

This chain uses TRBV27 with TRBJ2-3; D possibly corresponds to TRBD1 (5 bases). Germline V gene sequence: CDR1 MNHEY, CDR2 SMNVEV (reference sequence). The germline V and J ends were trimmed by 6 bases and 2 bases, with 15 bases remaining between them. The CDR3 extends over 15 amino acids. The CDR3 protein is CASRPEQAVTDTQYF. DNA for the CDR3: TGTGCCAGCAGGCCAGAACAGGCAGTCACAGATACGCAGTATTTT.

The chain links TRBV27 to TRBJ2-3, with D maybe TRBD2 (5 bases). V was shortened by 7 bases and J by 4 bases, with 18 bases between the two germline ends. Germline V CDR1 and CDR2: MNHEY, SMNVEV (reference sequence). CDR3 length equals 15 residues. CDR3 in DNA: TGTGCCAGCAAAAGAGGATCAGGAGGCGCAGATACGCAGTATTTT. Protein: CASKRGSGGADTQYF.

This chain joins TRBV25-1 and TRBJ2-1, with a tentative D call TRBD2 (6 bases). Trimming pared 2 bases from V and 10 bases from J, leaving 15 bases between. The CDR3 consists of 14 residues. Germline V lookup: CDR1 MGHDK, CDR2 SYGVNS. In nucleotides, the CDR3 is TGTGCCAGCAGTGAAGAACTGGGCGGGACGGAGCAGTTCTTC. Translating it yields CASSEELGGTEQFF. Supplemented by reference TRBV25-1 and TRBJ2-1, the full variable domain reads EADIYQTPRYLVIGTGKKITLECSQTMGHDKMYWYQQDPGMELHLIHYSYGVNSTEKGDLSSESTVSRIRTEHFPLTLESARPSHTSQYLCASSEELGGTEQFFGPGTRLTVL.

This chain joins TRBV19 and TRBJ1-5, with a weak D call TRBD1 (5 bases). The germline CDR1 and CDR2 sequences are LNHDA and SQIVND (reference sequence). This CDR3 is 14 amino acids long. V shed 4 bases and J shed 4 bases, with 11 bases lying between them. The CDR3 is CASSTIGVNQPQHF. The DNA for the CDR3 is TGTGCCAGTAGTACCATAGGGGTGAATCAGCCCCAGCATTTT.

With respect to this clone: At one end the junction does not follow the germline gene, possibly because of a read error. J is TRBJ2-4 and V is TRBV28, with D possibly matching TRBD2 (6 bases). Germline V gene data show CDR1 as MDHEN and CDR2 as SYDVKM. This CDR3 has 15 residues. The CDR3 region has the DNA TGTGCCAGCAGTCTCCCGGGCGGGGCCAAAAACATTCAGCACTTC. Its translation: CASSLPGGAKNIQHF. The full variable domain, its missing parts supplied by reference TRBV28 and TRBJ2-4, is DVKVTQSSRYLVKRTGEKVFLECVQDMDHENMFWYRQDPGLGLRLIYFSYDVKMKEKGDIPEGYSVSREKKERFSLILESASTNQTSMYLCASSLPGGAKNIQHFGAGTRLSVL.

The chain uses TRBV28 and TRBJ2-7; maybe TRBD1 (6 bases). The CDR3 has 13 residues. The V gene lost 10 bases and the J gene lost 2 bases, with 15 bases spanning the gap. Germline CDR1 and CDR2: MDHEN and SYDVKM. CDR3 protein: CATRGGLTYEQYF. The CDR3 coding sequence is TGTGCCACCCGAGGGGGTCTGACCTACGAGCAGTACTTC. Based on the CDR3 plus reference TRBV28 and TRBJ2-7, the full variable domain is DVKVTQSSRYLVKRTGEKVFLECVQDMDHENMFWYRQDPGLGLRLIYFSYDVKMKEKGDIPEGYSVSREKKERFSLILESASTNQTSMYLCATRGGLTYEQYFGPGTRLTVT.

The chain uses TRBV2 and TRBJ1-1, with D uncertain. CDR1 is SNHLY and CDR2 is FYNNEI in the germline V gene. The ends were cut back, 6 bases at V and 1 base at J, with 9 bases in the middle. The CDR3 is 13 amino acids. The DNA of the CDR3 is TGTGCCAGCAGGGTTACAGCGAACACTGAAGCTTTCTTT. It encodes CASRVTANTEAFF. The entire variable domain, with the rest obtained from reference TRBV2 and TRBJ1-1, is as follows: EPEVTQTPSHQVTQMGQEVILRCVPISNHLYFYWYRQILGQKVEFLVSFYNNEISEKSEIFDDQFSVERPDGSNFTLKIRSTKLEDSAMYFCASRVTANTEAFFGQGTRLTVV.

V gene TRBV5-4 combines with J gene TRBJ2-3, with D tentatively TRBD2 (6 bases). V was cut by 2 bases and J by 2 bases, with 15 bases left in between. Germline assignment: CDR1 SGHNT and CDR2 YYREEE (reference sequence). The length of the CDR3 is 16 residues. CDR3 DNA: TGTGCCAGCAGCTTTGGGGGGTACTCCACCACAGATACGCAGTATTTT. Translating gives CASSFGGYSTTDTQYF.

The chain couples TRBV7-2 to TRBJ2-7, with a tentative D call TRBD2 (5 bases). The germline gives CDR1 SGHTA, CDR2 FQGNSA. Trimming took 7 bases from V and 7 from J, leaving 17 bases between them. This CDR3 region has 13 residues. CDR3 coding DNA: TGTGCCAGCAAGAGGAATGGGCCGGGGGAGCAGTACTTC. The encoded protein is CASKRNGPGEQYF. The entire variable domain, with the rest obtained from reference TRBV7-2 and TRBJ2-7, is as follows: GAGVSQSPSNKVTEKGKDVELRCDPISGHTALYWYRQSLGQGLEFLIYFQGNSAPDKSGLPSDRFSAERTGGSVSTLTIQRTQQEDSAVYLCASKRNGPGEQYFGPGTRLTVT.

The chain recombines TRBV11-2 with TRBJ1-5; no clear D gene. The germline CDR1 and CDR2 sequences are SGHAT and FQNNGV. V lost 5 bases to trimming and J lost 1 base, with 6 bases between them. The CDR3 contains 13 residues. The CDR3 reads CASSQVSNQPQHF. The CDR3 nucleotides read TGTGCCAGCAGCCAGGTCAGCAATCAGCCCCAGCATTTT.